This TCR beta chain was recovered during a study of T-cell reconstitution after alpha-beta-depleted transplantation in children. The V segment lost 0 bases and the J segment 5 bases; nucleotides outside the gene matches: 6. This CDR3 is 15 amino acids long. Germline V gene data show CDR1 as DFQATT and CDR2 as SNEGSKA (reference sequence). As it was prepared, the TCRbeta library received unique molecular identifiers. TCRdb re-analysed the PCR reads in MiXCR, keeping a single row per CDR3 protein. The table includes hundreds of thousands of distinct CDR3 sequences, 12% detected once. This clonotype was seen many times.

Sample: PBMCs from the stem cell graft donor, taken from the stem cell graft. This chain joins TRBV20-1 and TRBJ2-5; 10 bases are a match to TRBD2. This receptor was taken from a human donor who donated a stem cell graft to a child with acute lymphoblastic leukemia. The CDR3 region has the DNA TGCAGTGCTAGAGATCCAGCGGGGGGGCGGGAGACCCAGTACTTC. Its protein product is CSARDPAGGRETQYF.